This TCR beta chain stems from a study of beta chain features in type 1 diabetes. Sorting with CD45RO/CCR7/CD25/CD127/CD95/CD27 yielded naive, central memory, regulatory and stem-like memory CD4+ cells. Over 95% purity was reached by all sorted populations. The CDR3 loop spans 15 amino acids. From germline, CDR1 is SGHDN and CDR2 FVKESK. V lost 1 base and J 8 bases, leaving 12 bases between the germline ends. Expressed TCRB transcripts were sequenced because the isolated RNA had all been reverse transcribed beforehand. This table comes from immunoSEQ multiplex PCR, and its TCRdb copy is limited to in-frame clones, with some not included. The table lists 300,000 to 350,000 clones, around a fifth of them singletons, with 0.044% in the top ten.

The rearrangement uses TRBV14 and TRBJ1-6; D uncertain. The specimen sequenced was naive CD4+ T cells from blood. This clonotype was sampled from a woman aged 18-29 years in good health. The CDR3 nucleotides read TGTGCCAGCAGCCAAGTTGACGCTCGGGATTCACCCCTCCACTTT. Protein sequence: CASSQVDARDSPLHF.